The 26 T cell receptor beta chains below all came from one sample that was sequenced in a study of blood T cell repertoires in COVID-19. This table comes from immunoSEQ multiplex PCR, and its TCRdb copy is limited to in-frame clones, with some not included. Among about 130,000 clones, roughly four fifths were seen once, and the ten largest hold 15% to 20%. The sample taken for sequencing was PBMCs or T cells enriched from blood (not recorded which). The source of these receptors is a man between 25 and 39 years old who had recovered from COVID-19.

V usage is TRBV6-6 and J usage is TRBJ1-3, with D uncertain. The CDR3 runs 14 residues. Trimming took off 5 bases at V and 0 bases at J, with 8 bases between the two ends. The germline V gene encodes CDR1 MNHNY and CDR2 SVGAGI (reference sequence). CDR3 sequence reads: CASSLAGSGNTIYF. Written as DNA, the CDR3 is TGTGCCAGCAGTCTAGCCGGCTCTGGAAACACCATATATTTT.

V and J are TRBV6-5 and TRBJ2-3; TRBD1 is a possible D gene (6 bases). CDR3 size: 15 residues. The ends were cut back, 2 bases at V and 1 base at J, with 10 bases in the middle. The germline V gene has CDR1 MNHEY and CDR2 SVGAGI. CDR3 DNA sequence: TGTGCCAGCAGTTACAGGGACACTGGCACAGATACGCAGTATTTT. Protein: CASSYRDTGTDTQYF.

This chain connects TRBV2 to TRBJ1-3, with 7 bases matching TRBD1. The CDR3 length is 16 residues. After removal of 5 bases from V and 1 base from J, the junction contained 8 bases not matched to a gene. CDR1 is SNHLY, CDR2 FYNNEI, per germline. In DNA, the CDR3 is TGTGCCAGCAGTTGGACGGGACAGATTTCTGGAAACACCATATATTTT. Translation gives CASSWTGQISGNTIYF.

This clone was observed once. The rearrangement joins TRBV3-1 (or the pseudogene TRBV3-2) to TRBJ2-4; TRBD1 matches 7 bases. CDR3 size: 16 residues. CDR1 is LGHDT, CDR2 YNNKEL, per germline (reference sequence). Trimming removed 0 bases from V and 3 bases from J; junction bases left unmatched: 5. CDR3 loop: CASSQDLPGGKNIQYF. The CDR3, as DNA: TGTGCCAGCAGCCAAGATTTACCAGGGGGCAAAAACATTCAGTACTTC.

This chain joins TRBV18 and TRBJ2-5; 8 bases match TRBD1. Germline values: CDR1 KGHSH, CDR2 LQKENI. The CDR3 spans 14 residues. J was trimmed by 4 bases and V by 5 bases; bases with no gene match: 6. The chain's CDR3 is CASSRTGTPETQYF. Written as DNA, the CDR3 is TGTGCCAGCTCAAGGACAGGGACCCCAGAGACCCAGTACTTC. Supplemented by reference TRBV18 and TRBJ2-5, the full variable domain reads NAGVMQNPRHLVRRRGQEARLRCSPMKGHSHVYWYRQLPEEGLKFMVYLQKENIIDESGMPKERFSAEFPKEGPSILRIQQVVRGDSAAYFCASSRTGTPETQYFGPGTRLLVL.

The rearrangement joins TRBV5-6 to TRBJ2-2, with a possible D match to TRBD1 (6 bases). The CDR3 is made up of 19 amino acids. From germline, CDR1 is SGHDT and CDR2 YYEEEE. V lost 5 bases and J 0 bases, leaving 23 bases between the germline ends. CDR3 sequence (DNA): TGTGCCAGCAGACACACAGGGTGGAGTAATAGCACGAACACCGGGGAGCTGTTTTTT. It yields the protein CASRHTGWSNSTNTGELFF.

The chain couples TRBV5-1 to TRBJ2-5; 7 bases agree with TRBD1. The length of the CDR3 is 15 residues. V lost 3 bases to trimming and J lost 0 bases; unmatched junction nucleotides: 5. Germline CDR1 is SGHRS and CDR2 is YFSETQ. Written as DNA, the CDR3 is TGCGCCAGCAGCTCCTGGGACAGCAACCAAGAGACCCAGTACTTC. Its protein product is CASSSWDSNQETQYF.

The genes are TRBV5-1 and TRBJ1-1; a weak D match, TRBD1 (6 bases). In germline, CDR1 is SGHRS, CDR2 YFSETQ. Trimming took off 5 bases at V and 3 bases at J, with 14 bases between the two ends. CDR3 length: 14 residues. This CDR3 is CASSTGPSYTEAFF. The CDR3 DNA is TGCGCCAGCAGTACAGGGCCCTCTTACACTGAAGCTTTCTTT.

This chain uses TRBV10-3 with TRBJ2-1, with 10 bases that match TRBD2. This CDR3 region has 14 residues. Germline assignment: CDR1 ENHRY and CDR2 SYGVKD. The V and J ends lost 7 bases and 4 bases, in that order; junction bases with no gene match: 4. CDR3 coding DNA: TGTGCCATCATGCCTAGCGGGGGATACAATGAGCAGTTCTTC. Translated, it gives CAIMPSGGYNEQFF.

This chain links TRBV30 with TRBJ2-7; D may match TRBD1 or TRBD2 (9 bases each). The V gene's germline CDR1 is GTSNPN and CDR2 SVGIG (reference sequence). The V end was cut by 5 bases, the J end by 4 bases, with 30 bases between. CDR3 length: 18 residues. The CDR3 nucleotides read TGTGCCTGGGCGCACAGGGGGCGAAACGGCGGGAGGGCTTACGAGCAGTACTTC. It codes for CAWAHRGRNGGRAYEQYF.

V gene TRBV19 combines with J gene TRBJ1-1; a weak D match, TRBD1 (6 bases). Trimming took 6 bases from V and 1 from J, leaving 15 bases between them. The CDR3 is 15 residues long. Germline V CDR1 and CDR2: LNHDA, SQIVND (reference sequence). In nucleotides, the CDR3 is TGTGCCAGTAGAGGGGACATATCCCCGAACACTGAAGCTTTCTTT. Amino acid sequence: CASRGDISPNTEAFF.

The V call is TRBV6-5, the J call TRBJ1-1; 7 bases map to TRBD1. This CDR3 is built from 15 residues. The germline V gene has CDR1 MNHEY and CDR2 SVGAGI. The ends lost 4 bases at V and 0 bases at J; junction bases unmatched: 5. The CDR3 DNA reads as TGTGCCAGCAGTTCTCGGGACAGCCTGAACACTGAAGCTTTCTTT. Protein sequence: CASSSRDSLNTEAFF.

The V and J genes are TRBV11-2 and TRBJ1-2; 8 bases map to TRBD1. Germline-derived CDR1 and CDR2 are SGHAT and FQNNGV. This CDR3 is 15 amino acids long. The V segment lost 5 bases and the J segment 3 bases; nucleotides outside the gene matches: 8. In nucleotides, the CDR3 is TGTGCCAGCAGCCCGGGACAGGTTTTGGACTATGGCTACACCTTC. It codes for CASSPGQVLDYGYTF.

The V gene is TRBV27, the J gene TRBJ2-3, with 8 nucleotides matching TRBD2. Germline V gene data show CDR1 as MNHEY and CDR2 as SMNVEV (reference sequence). Trimming took 5 bases from V and 6 from J; bases not matched to a gene: 16. The CDR3 loop spans 17 amino acids. In nucleotides, the CDR3 is TGTGCCAGCAGTCCCCGGGGGGGGGCGGGCACAAGGGATACGCAGTATTTT. Translating gives CASSPRGGAGTRDTQYF.

This clone appeared a few times. The chain links TRBV6-5 to TRBJ1-1; 8 nucleotides match TRBD1. This CDR3 spans 16 amino acids. Germline values: CDR1 MNHEY, CDR2 SVGAGI. The V segment lost 3 bases and the J segment 2 bases; nucleotides outside the gene matches: 8. CDR3 coding DNA: TGTGCCAGCAGTTATTGGCAGGGGGCTGGTAACACTGAAGCTTTCTTT. The encoded protein is CASSYWQGAGNTEAFF.

The J gene is TRBJ1-4, the V gene TRBV27; 9 nucleotides agree with TRBD1. Germline V CDR1 and CDR2: MNHEY, SMNVEV (reference sequence). The J segment lost 7 bases and the V segment lost 10 bases, leaving 7 bases of the junction unmatched. The CDR3 totals 13 residues. CDR3 loop: CATKGQGIEKLFF. The CDR3 region has the DNA TGTGCCACCAAGGGACAGGGAATTGAAAAACTGTTTTTT. The entire variable domain, with the rest obtained from reference TRBV27 and TRBJ1-4, is as follows: EAQVTQNPRYLITVTGKKLTVTCSQNMNHEYMSWYRQDPGLGLRQIYYSMNVEVTDKGDVPEGYKVSRKEKRNFPLILESPSPNQTSLYFCATKGQGIEKLFFGSGTQLSVL.

The V and J genes are TRBV5-1 and TRBJ1-1; 8 bases match TRBD1. This CDR3 has 14 residues. Germline CDR1 and CDR2: SGHRS and YFSETQ. After removal of 4 bases from V and 4 bases from J, the junction contained 6 bases not matched to a gene. The CDR3 coding sequence is TGCGCCAGCAGCCCGCAGGGGGCTAGCACTGAAGCTTTCTTT. This encodes CASSPQGASTEAFF. Supplemented by reference TRBV5-1 and TRBJ1-1, the full variable domain reads KAGVTQTPRYLIKTRGQQVTLSCSPISGHRSVSWYQQTPGQGLQFLFEYFSETQRNKGNFPGRFSGRQFSNSRSEMNVSTLELGDSALYLCASSPQGASTEAFFGQGTRLTVV.

This chain joins TRBV19 and TRBJ1-5, with TRBD1 as a possible D gene (5 bases). V lost 3 bases, J lost 7 bases, and 7 bases lay in between. The CDR3 loop spans 12 amino acids. CDR1 is LNHDA, CDR2 SQIVND, per germline (reference sequence). The CDR3 nucleotides read TGTGCCAGTAGTATGCAGGGACAGCCCCAGCATTTT. As protein: CASSMQGQPQHF.

This chain connects TRBV19 to TRBJ2-1; D is possibly TRBD1 (6 bases). Trimming stripped 5 bases from V and 1 base from J, with 9 bases between. CDR1 and CDR2 from the germline V gene are LNHDA and SQIVND (reference sequence). The CDR3 consists of 14 residues. The CDR3 protein is CASSPTGSYNEQFF. Written as DNA, the CDR3 is TGTGCCAGTAGTCCCACAGGGTCCTACAATGAGCAGTTCTTC. The full variable domain, completed using reference TRBV19 and TRBJ2-1, is DGGITQSPKYLFRKEGQNVTLSCEQNLNHDAMYWYRQDPGQGLRLIYYSQIVNDFQKGDIAEGYSVSREKKESFPLTVTSAQKNPTAFYLCASSPTGSYNEQFFGPGTRLTVL.

V usage is TRBV5-1 and J usage is TRBJ2-3; 8 nucleotides agree with TRBD1. Germline V gene lookup returns CDR1 SGHRS and CDR2 YFSETQ. Trimming at V came to 4 bases and at J to 0 bases, leaving 7 bases not matched to a gene. There are 16 residues in the CDR3. The CDR3 region is CASSPQDRESTDTQYF. CDR3 DNA: TGCGCCAGCAGCCCCCAGGACAGGGAAAGCACAGATACGCAGTATTTT.

J is TRBJ1-2 and V is TRBV7-9; 7 bases match TRBD1. The trim removed 5 bases at V and 4 bases at J, leaving 7 bases unmatched. From germline, CDR1 is SEHNR and CDR2 FQNEAQ (reference sequence). This CDR3 region has 14 residues. Written as DNA, the CDR3 is TGTGCCAGCAGCACAGGGGCGGGCCCCTATGGCTACACCTTC. Residues: CASSTGAGPYGYTF.

This clone was counted once. The chain recombines TRBV27 with TRBJ2-1, with 10 bases matching TRBD1. Germline CDR1 MNHEY, CDR2 SMNVEV (reference sequence). V shed 4 bases, J shed 3 bases, and the junction held 3 bases outside the gene matches. The CDR3 sequence is 15 residues long. The CDR3 DNA is TGTGCCAGCAGTTCCGGGACAGGGGACTACAATGAGCAGTTCTTC. The encoded protein is CASSSGTGDYNEQFF.

The CDR3 DNA reads TGTGCCAGCTCACCAGGACAGCTTATGAACACTGAAGCTTTCTTT. Its translation: CASSPGQLMNTEAFF. This rearrangement joins TRBV18 to TRBJ1-1, with a possible D match to TRBD1 (6 bases). The CDR3 covers 15 residues. Germline V lookup: CDR1 KGHSH, CDR2 LQKENI. The V gene lost 2 bases and the J gene lost 0 bases, with 10 bases spanning the gap.

The CDR3 DNA reads TGTGCCAGTAGTGACAGGTTAGGGTCTAGCACAGATACGCAGTATTTT. Its translation: CASSDRLGSSTDTQYF. The V gene is TRBV19, the J gene TRBJ2-3; weak D call: TRBD1 (6 bases). Germline V gives CDR1 LNHDA, CDR2 SQIVND (reference sequence). Trimming left V 5 bases short and J 0 bases short, with 15 bases between. The CDR3 runs 16 residues.

This chain joins TRBV25-1 and TRBJ2-3, with D perhaps TRBD2 (6 bases). The CDR3 is made up of 16 amino acids. With 2 bases removed from V and 0 bases from J, the gap between germline ends came to 12 bases. Germline CDR1 is MGHDK and CDR2 is SYGVNS. The CDR3 loop reads CASSESSGDSTDTQYF. The CDR3 nucleotides read TGTGCCAGCAGTGAAAGCTCGGGGGATAGCACAGATACGCAGTATTTT.

The chain uses TRBV13 and TRBJ2-5, with 7 positions matching TRBD2. The CDR3 loop spans 14 amino acids. Germline V CDR1 and CDR2: PRHDT, FYEKMQ (reference sequence). The junction had 8 bases not matched to a gene; V was cut back by 6 bases and J by 4 bases. The CDR3 protein is CASSSGLEGETQYF. CDR3 coding DNA: TGTGCCAGCAGTTCCGGACTAGAAGGAGAGACCCAGTACTTC.